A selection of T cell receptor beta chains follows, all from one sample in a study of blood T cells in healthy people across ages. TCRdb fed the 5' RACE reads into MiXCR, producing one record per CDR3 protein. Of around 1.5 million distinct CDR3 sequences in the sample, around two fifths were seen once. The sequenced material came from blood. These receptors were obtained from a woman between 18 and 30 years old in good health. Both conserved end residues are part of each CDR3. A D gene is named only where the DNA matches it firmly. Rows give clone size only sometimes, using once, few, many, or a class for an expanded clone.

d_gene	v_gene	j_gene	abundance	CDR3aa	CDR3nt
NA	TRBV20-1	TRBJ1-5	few	CSARWSHNQPQHF	TGCAGTGCTAGATGGTCGCACAATCAGCCCCAGCATTTT
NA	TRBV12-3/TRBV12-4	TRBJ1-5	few	CASSLAGGMGQPQHF	TGTGCCAGCAGTTTAGCTGGGGGTATGGGGCAGCCCCAGCATTTT
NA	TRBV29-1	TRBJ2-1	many	CSVEGKSLTNEQFF	TGCAGCGTTGAAGGGAAGTCATTAACCAATGAGCAGTTCTTC
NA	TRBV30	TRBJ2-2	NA	CAWSPTSTGELFF	TGTGCCTGGAGTCCGACTAGCACCGGGGAGCTGTTTTTT
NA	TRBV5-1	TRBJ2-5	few	CASSLTQHQETQYF	TGCGCCAGCAGCTTGACTCAGCACCAAGAGACCCAGTACTTC
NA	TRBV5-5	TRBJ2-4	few	CASSLDGRPKNIQYF	TGTGCCAGCAGCTTGGATGGGAGACCCAAAAACATTCAGTACTTC
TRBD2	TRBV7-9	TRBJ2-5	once	CASSPTTSGFFNEQYF	TGTGCCAGCAGCCCGACCACTAGCGGGTTTTTCAATGAGCAGTACTTC
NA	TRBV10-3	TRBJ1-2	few	CAITGERGSLYGYTF	TGTGCCATCACGGGGGAGCGGGGATCCCTCTATGGCTACACCTTC
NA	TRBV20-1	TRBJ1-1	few	CSAREGRAEAFF	TGTAGTGCTAGAGAGGGTCGCGCTGAAGCTTTCTTT
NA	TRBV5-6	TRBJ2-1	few	CASSLDREANEQFF	TGTGCCAGCAGCTTGGACAGGGAAGCCAATGAGCAGTTCTTC
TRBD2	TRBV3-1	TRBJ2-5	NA	CASSPEREKYEQYF	TGTGCCAGCAGCCCCGAGCGGGAGAAATATGAGCAGTACTTC
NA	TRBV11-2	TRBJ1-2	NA	CASSLEGVIANYGYTF	TGTGCCAGCAGCTTAGAGGGGGTCATAGCTAACTATGGCTACACCTTC
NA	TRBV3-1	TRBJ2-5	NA	CASSIFYGQYF	TGTGCCAGCAGCATCTTCTACGGGCAGTACTTC
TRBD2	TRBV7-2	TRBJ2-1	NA	CASSSRTGGSNEQFF	TGTGCCAGCAGCTCTCGGACGGGGGGAAGCAATGAGCAGTTCTTC
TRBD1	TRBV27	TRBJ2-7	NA	CASSPGTGGNYEQYF	TGTGCCAGCAGTCCCGGGACAGGGGGCAATTACGAGCAGTACTTC
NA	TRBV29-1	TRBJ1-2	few	CSVEEGPSYISYTF	TGCAGCGTTGAAGAGGGCCCTTCTTATATTAGCTACACCTTC
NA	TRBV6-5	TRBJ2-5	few	CASSPSWQEQYF	TGTGCCAGCAGCCCCTCCTGGCAAGAGCAGTACTTC
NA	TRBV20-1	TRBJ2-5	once	CSARPQGTGMETQYF	TGCAGTGCTAGACCGCAGGGGACGGGGATGGAGACCCAGTACTTC
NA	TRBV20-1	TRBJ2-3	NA	CSASLAGRSTDTQYF	TGCAGTGCTAGCCTCGCGGGGCGGAGCACAGATACGCAGTATTTT
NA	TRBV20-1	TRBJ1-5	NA	CSARGIQGGQPQHF	TGCAGTGCTAGAGGGATTCAAGGAGGTCAGCCCCAGCATTTT
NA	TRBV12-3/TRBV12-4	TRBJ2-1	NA	CASSSSRRSLGEQFF	TGTGCCAGCAGTTCGTCGAGGAGGTCCCTCGGTGAGCAGTTCTTC
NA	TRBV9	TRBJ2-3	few	CASSVGDGPDTQYF	TGTGCCAGCAGCGTAGGGGACGGACCAGATACGCAGTATTTT
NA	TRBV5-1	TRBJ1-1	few	CASSRRSGGLNTEAFF	TGCGCCAGCAGCCGGAGATCGGGCGGACTGAACACTGAAGCTTTCTTT
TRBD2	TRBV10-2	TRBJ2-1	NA	CARSLLAADYNEQFF	TGCGCCCGCAGCCTACTAGCGGCCGACTACAATGAGCAGTTCTTC